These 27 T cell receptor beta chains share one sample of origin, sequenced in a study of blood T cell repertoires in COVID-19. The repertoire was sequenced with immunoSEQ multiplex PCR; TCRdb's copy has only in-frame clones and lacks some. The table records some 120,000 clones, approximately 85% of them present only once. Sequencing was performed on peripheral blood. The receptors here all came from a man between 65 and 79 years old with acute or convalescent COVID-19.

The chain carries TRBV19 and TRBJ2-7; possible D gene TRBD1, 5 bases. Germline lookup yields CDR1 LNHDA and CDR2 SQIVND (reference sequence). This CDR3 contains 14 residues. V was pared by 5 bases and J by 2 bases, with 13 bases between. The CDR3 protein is CASSSNRYPYEQYF. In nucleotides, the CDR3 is TGTGCCAGTAGTTCAAACAGGTATCCCTACGAGCAGTACTTC.

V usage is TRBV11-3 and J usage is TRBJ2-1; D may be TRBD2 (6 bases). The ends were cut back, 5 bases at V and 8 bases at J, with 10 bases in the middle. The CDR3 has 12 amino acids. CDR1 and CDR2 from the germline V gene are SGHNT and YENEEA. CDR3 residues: CASSPPSDEQFF. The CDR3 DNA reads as TGTGCCAGCAGCCCTCCTAGCGATGAGCAGTTCTTC.

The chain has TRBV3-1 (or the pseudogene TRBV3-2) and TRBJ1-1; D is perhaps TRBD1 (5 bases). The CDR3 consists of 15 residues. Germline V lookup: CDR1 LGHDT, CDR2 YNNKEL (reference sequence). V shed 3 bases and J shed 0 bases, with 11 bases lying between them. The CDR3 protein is CASSQTAGLNTEAFF. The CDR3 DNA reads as TGTGCCAGCAGCCAGACTGCAGGGTTGAACACTGAAGCTTTCTTT.

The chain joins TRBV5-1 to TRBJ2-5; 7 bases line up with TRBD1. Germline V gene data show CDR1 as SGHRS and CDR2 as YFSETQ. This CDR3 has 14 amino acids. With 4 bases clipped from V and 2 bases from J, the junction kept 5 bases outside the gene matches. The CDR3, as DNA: TGCGCCAGCAGCAAGTTGGGACAGCAAGAGACCCAGTACTTC. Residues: CASSKLGQQETQYF.

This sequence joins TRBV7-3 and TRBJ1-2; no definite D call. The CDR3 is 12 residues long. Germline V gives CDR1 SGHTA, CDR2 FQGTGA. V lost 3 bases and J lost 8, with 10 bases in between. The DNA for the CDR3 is TGTGCCAGCAGCTTCCCGGGTTACGGCTACACCTTC. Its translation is CASSFPGYGYTF. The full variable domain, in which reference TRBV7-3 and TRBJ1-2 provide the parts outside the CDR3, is GAGVSQTPSNKVTEKGKYVELRCDPISGHTALYWYRQSLGQGPEFLIYFQGTGAADDSGLPNDRFFAVRPEGSVSTLKIQRTERGDSAVYLCASSFPGYGYTFGSGTRLTVV.

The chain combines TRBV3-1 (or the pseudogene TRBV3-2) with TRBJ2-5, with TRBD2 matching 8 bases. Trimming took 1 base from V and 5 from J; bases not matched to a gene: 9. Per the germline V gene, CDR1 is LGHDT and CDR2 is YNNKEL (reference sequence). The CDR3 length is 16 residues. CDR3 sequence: CASSQAMGLDGETQYF. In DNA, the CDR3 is TGTGCCAGCAGCCAAGCAATGGGACTAGATGGGGAGACCCAGTACTTC.

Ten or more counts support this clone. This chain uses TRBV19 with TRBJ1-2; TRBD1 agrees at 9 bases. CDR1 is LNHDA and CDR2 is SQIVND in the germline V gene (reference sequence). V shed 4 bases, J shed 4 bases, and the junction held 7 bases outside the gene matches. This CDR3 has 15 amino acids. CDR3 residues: CASSTGTGFLYGYTF. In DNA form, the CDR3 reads TGTGCCAGTAGTACCGGGACAGGGTTCCTCTATGGCTACACCTTC.

CDR3 sequence reads: CASSGSNADTQYF. In DNA form, the CDR3 reads TGCGCCAGCAGTGGGAGTAATGCAGATACGCAGTATTTT. V is TRBV5-1 and J is TRBJ2-3, with a tentative D call TRBD2 (5 bases). With 5 bases removed from V and 4 bases from J, the gap between germline ends came to 11 bases. CDR1 is SGHRS, CDR2 YFSETQ, per germline. There are 13 residues in the CDR3.

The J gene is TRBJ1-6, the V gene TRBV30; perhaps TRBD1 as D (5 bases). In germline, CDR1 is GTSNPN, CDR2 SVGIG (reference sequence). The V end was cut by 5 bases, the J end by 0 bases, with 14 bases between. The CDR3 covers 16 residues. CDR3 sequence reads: CAWGSGGGSYNSPLHF. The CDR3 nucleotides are TGTGCCTGGGGGAGCGGGGGTGGCTCCTATAATTCACCCCTCCACTTT. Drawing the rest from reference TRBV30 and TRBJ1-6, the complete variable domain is SQTIHQWPATLVQPVGSPLSLECTVEGTSNPNLYWYRQAAGRGLQLLFYSVGIGQISSEVPQNLSASRPQDRQFILSSKKLLLSDSGFYLCAWGSGGGSYNSPLHFGNGTRLTVT.

The CDR3 here is CASSVGRSLGNTEAFF. CDR3 bases: TGTGCCAGCAGCGTAGGCCGGAGCTTGGGGAACACTGAAGCTTTCTTT. The chain recombines TRBV9 with TRBJ1-1; no reliable D call. Trimming took 0 bases from V and 1 from J, leaving 13 bases between them. This CDR3 is 16 amino acids long. Germline lookup yields CDR1 SGDLS and CDR2 YYNGEE.

The chain's CDR3 is CASSPRHGEAFF. Written as DNA, the CDR3 is TGTGCCAGCAGTCCGCGACACGGCGAAGCTTTCTTT. The rearrangement joins TRBV12-3 or TRBV12-4 to TRBJ1-1; D not resolved. The V end lost 5 bases, the J end lost 8 bases, and 12 bases lay between the germline ends. This CDR3 has 12 residues.

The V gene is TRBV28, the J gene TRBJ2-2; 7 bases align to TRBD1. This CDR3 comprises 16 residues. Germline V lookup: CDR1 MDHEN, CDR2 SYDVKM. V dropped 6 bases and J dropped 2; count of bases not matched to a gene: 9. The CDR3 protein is CASSSPGQKNTGELFF. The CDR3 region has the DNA TGTGCCAGCAGCTCGCCGGGACAGAAAAACACCGGGGAGCTGTTTTTT.

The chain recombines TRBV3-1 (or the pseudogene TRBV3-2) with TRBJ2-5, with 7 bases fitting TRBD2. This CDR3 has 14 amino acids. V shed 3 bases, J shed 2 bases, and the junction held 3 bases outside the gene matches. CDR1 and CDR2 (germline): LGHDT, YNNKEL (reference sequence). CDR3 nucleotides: TGTGCCAGCAGCCATCGGACTAGACAAGAGACCCAGTACTTC. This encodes CASSHRTRQETQYF.

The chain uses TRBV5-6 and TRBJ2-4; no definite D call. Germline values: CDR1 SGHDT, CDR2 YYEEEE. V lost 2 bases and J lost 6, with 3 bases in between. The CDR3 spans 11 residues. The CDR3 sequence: CASSFGNIQYF. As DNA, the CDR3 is TGTGCCAGCAGCTTCGGAAACATTCAGTACTTC.

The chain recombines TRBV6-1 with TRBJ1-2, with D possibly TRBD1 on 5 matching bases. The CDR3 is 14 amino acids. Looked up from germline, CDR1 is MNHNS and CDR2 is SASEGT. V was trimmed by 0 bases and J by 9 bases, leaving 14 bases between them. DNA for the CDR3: TGTGCCAGCAGTGAAGCGTCCCAGGGAATTAGCTACACCTTC. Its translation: CASSEASQGISYTF.

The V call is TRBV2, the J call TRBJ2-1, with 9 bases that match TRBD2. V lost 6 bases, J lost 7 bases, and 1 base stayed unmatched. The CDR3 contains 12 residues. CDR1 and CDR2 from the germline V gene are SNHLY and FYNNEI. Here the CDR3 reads CASRGLANEQFF. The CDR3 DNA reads TGTGCCAGCAGGGGACTAGCAAATGAGCAGTTCTTC. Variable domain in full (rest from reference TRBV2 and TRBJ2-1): EPEVTQTPSHQVTQMGQEVILRCVPISNHLYFYWYRQILGQKVEFLVSFYNNEISEKSEIFDDQFSVERPDGSNFTLKIRSTKLEDSAMYFCASRGLANEQFFGPGTRLTVL.

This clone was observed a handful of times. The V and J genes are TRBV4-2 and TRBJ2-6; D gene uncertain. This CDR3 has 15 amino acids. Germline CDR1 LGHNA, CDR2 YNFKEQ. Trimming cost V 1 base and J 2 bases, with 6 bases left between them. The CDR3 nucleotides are TGTGCCAGCAGCCAAGGTCAGGCTGGGGCCAACGTCCTGACTTTC. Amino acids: CASSQGQAGANVLTF.

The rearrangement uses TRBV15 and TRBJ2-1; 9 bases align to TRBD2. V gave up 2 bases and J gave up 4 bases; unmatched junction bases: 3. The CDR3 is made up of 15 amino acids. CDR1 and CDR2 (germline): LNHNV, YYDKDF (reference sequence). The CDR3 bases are TGTGCCACCAGCAGAATGCGGGGGGGTTACAATGAGCAGTTCTTC. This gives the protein CATSRMRGGYNEQFF. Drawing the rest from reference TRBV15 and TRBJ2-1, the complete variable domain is DAMVIQNPRYQVTQFGKPVTLSCSQTLNHNVMYWYQQKSSQAPKLLFHYYDKDFNNEADTPDNFQSRRPNTSFCFLDIRSPGLGDTAMYLCATSRMRGGYNEQFFGPGTRLTVL.

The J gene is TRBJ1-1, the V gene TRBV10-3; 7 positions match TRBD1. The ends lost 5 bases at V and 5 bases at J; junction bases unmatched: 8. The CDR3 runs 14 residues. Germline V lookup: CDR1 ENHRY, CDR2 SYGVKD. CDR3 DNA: TGTGCCATCAGTACCGACAGGGATTTGACTGAAGCTTTCTTT. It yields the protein CAISTDRDLTEAFF.

The chain's CDR3 is CASTIRRSRDTGELFF. The CDR3 DNA reads as TGTGCCAGCACCATCAGGAGGTCAAGGGACACCGGGGAGCTGTTTTTT. The rearrangement uses TRBV11-2 and TRBJ2-2, with D tentatively TRBD2 (5 bases). There are 16 residues in the CDR3. The V gene lost 7 bases and the J gene lost 3 bases, with 18 bases spanning the gap. Germline-derived CDR1 and CDR2 are SGHAT and FQNNGV.

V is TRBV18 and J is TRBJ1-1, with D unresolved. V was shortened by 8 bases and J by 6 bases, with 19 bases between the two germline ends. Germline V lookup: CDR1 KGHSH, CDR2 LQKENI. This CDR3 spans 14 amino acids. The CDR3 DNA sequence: TGTGCCAGCGCGGAATACAGCGGAGGAGCTGAAGCTTTCTTT. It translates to CASAEYSGGAEAFF.

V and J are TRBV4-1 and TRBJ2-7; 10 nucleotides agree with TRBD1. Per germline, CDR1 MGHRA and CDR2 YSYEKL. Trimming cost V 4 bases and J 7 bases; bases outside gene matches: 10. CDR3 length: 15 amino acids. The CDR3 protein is CASSLAGQGSEEQYF. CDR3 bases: TGCGCCAGCAGCCTAGCGGGACAGGGGAGTGAAGAGCAGTACTTC.

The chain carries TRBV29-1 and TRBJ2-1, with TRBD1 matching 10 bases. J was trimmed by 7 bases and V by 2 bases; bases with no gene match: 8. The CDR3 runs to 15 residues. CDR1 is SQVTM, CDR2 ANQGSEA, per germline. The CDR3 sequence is CSVESRRDRGNEQFF. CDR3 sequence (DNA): TGCAGCGTTGAAAGTCGGAGGGACAGGGGTAATGAGCAGTTCTTC.

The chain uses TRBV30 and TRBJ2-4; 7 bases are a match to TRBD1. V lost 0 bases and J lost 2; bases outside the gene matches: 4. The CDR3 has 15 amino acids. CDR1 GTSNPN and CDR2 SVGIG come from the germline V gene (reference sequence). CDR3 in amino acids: CAWSVPTGSKNIQYF. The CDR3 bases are TGTGCCTGGAGTGTACCGACAGGGTCCAAAAACATTCAGTACTTC. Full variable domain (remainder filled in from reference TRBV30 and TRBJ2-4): SQTIHQWPATLVQPVGSPLSLECTVEGTSNPNLYWYRQAAGRGLQLLFYSVGIGQISSEVPQNLSASRPQDRQFILSSKKLLLSDSGFYLCAWSVPTGSKNIQYFGAGTRLSVL.

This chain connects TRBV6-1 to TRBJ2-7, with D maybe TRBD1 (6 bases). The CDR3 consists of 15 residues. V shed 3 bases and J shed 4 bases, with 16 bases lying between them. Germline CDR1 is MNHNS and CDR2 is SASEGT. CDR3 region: CASSDRRTALYEQYF. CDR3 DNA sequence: TGTGCCAGCAGTGACCGCCGGACAGCCTTGTACGAGCAGTACTTC.

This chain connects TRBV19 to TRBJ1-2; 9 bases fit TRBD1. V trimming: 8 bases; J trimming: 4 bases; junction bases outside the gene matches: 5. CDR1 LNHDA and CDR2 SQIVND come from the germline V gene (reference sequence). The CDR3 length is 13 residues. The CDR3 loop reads CASARDRAYGYTF. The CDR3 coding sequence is TGTGCCAGTGCCCGGGACAGGGCCTATGGCTACACCTTC. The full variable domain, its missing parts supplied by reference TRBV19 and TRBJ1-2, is DGGITQSPKYLFRKEGQNVTLSCEQNLNHDAMYWYRQDPGQGLRLIYYSQIVNDFQKGDIAEGYSVSREKKESFPLTVTSAQKNPTAFYLCASARDRAYGYTFGSGTRLTVV.

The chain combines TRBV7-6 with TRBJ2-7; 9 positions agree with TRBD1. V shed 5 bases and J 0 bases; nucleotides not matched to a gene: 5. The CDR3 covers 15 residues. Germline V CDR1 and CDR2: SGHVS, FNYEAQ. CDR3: CASSPGTGRSYEQYF. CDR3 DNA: TGTGCCAGCAGCCCCGGGACAGGGCGCTCCTACGAGCAGTACTTC.